This TCR beta chain is from a study of T cells after yellow fever vaccination. V lost 0 bases and J lost 6, with 16 bases in between. Per germline, CDR1 SGDLS and CDR2 YYNGEE. This CDR3 is built from 16 residues. From the 5' RACE reads, TCRdb called clonotypes with MiXCR, one entry per CDR3 protein. The sample has around 340,000 distinct CDR3 sequences, 7.5% to 9% seen once; the top ten hold around 17%. The TCR was taken from a young man who received the YFV17D yellow fever vaccine. The chain combines TRBV9 with TRBJ2-1; a weak D match, TRBD1 (6 bases). Sample: PBMCs, taken on the day of the first yellow fever vaccination. The CDR3 DNA sequence: TGTGCCAGCAGCGTAGTTGCCAGGGGCCAAATCAATGAGCAGTTCTTC. It yields the protein CASSVVARGQINEQFF.